The subject of this entry is one TCR beta chain. Its antigen remains unidentified. The data are from a study of cytomegalovirus exposure and HLA in healthy donors (dated by TCRdb to the late 2010s). About the investigation overall: In an earlier analysis of several hundred of the donors, around 290 Gb of sequence data and just under 120 million unique TCR beta sequences from about 190 million T cells were reported. The study profiled the T cell repertoires of some 610 subjects by immunosequencing and related them to cytomegalovirus serostatus. Of the 350 to 450 genotyped donors, roughly 76% were placed in the genetic ancestry cluster associated with self-reported Caucasian donors. Every discovery cohort repertoire had been produced on one sequencing platform. Both class I and class II loci were covered by HLA typing, at four-digit resolution. Alongside the repertoire data, information on donor age, sex, ethnicity and CMV serostatus was compiled. Among several hundred genotyped donors of the cohort, an average of approximately 240,000 unique TCR beta nucleotide sequences was sequenced per donor, of which approximately 19% were non-productive. To predict cytomegalovirus infection status, the study brought together high-throughput TCR immunosequencing, statistical association of individual TCRs with disease status, and machine learning. Roughly 320 gigabases of sequencing data and about 92 million unique TCR sequences made up an early release that covered 640 HLA-typed donors. In a later genetic analysis, genome-wide SNP genotypes for 398 of the 666 donors were used, and that subset was treated as a discovery cohort. The study aimed to test whether signatures of past pathogen exposure could be identified by cataloging public T cell receptors. A handful of DR-DQ haplotypes were handled as single units for association and clustering because linkage in the cohort was strong. The later analysis used no new phenotypic data to find candidate immune exposures, relying instead on TCR beta sequences and their occurrence across donors. Typing coverage varied by locus: about 620-630 donors for A, B, C, DRB1 and DQB1; 522 for DQA1; about 570 for DPA1; around 490 for DPB1. A separate validation cohort of 100 to 150 different subjects was used in addition to the roughly 620-subject first cohort. An earlier analysis of 587 of the donors applied high-throughput TCR beta sequencing to assess whether each TCR beta V gene segment acted as functional or pseudogenic. In a later analysis, previously published TCR beta repertoires from about 670 donors were re-analyzed and high-resolution HLA genotyping was added so that TCR occurrence patterns could be studied. Here is what the overall study found, with its caveats: Some IMGT-functional V segments, including TRBV6-2 and TRBV6-3, could not be distinguished by the 87-base-pair reads and were therefore excluded. A later analysis found that most CMV-associated TCR beta chains appeared HLA-restricted, with HLA associations seemingly driven largely by CMV exposure. Assigning TCR associations to individual alleles was difficult when HLA alleles, especially DR and DQ, strongly co-occurred. A further reported finding was that TCR beta sequences accurately predicted the HLA-A and HLA-B alleles for most subjects in the first cohort. A later analysis found that HLA-associated TCR beta chains were more clonally expanded and had lower generation probabilities than equally common non-associated chains. Only TCR beta chains were sequenced in this cohort, and the absence of alpha or paired-chain data limited detectable features. Roughly uniform sequencing depth across donors was assumed in presence/absence analyses, although this assumption may not hold. The sequencing pipeline was judged likely to have produced a cluster of highly shared sequence variants as a technical artifact. In the study, around 160 TCR beta chains were listed as associated with cytomegalovirus. In an earlier analysis of 587 of the donors, most TCR beta V segments appeared in productive rearrangements about 87% or about 30% of the time, broadly matching IMGT annotations. In a later analysis, TCR association rates were found to vary across HLA loci, with the most associated TCRs seen for DRB1 alleles and the fewest for HLA-C alleles. The classifier was reported to diagnose cytomegalovirus status with high specificity and sensitivity in both the original cohort and the validation cohort. Immune exposure information for the cohort was limited to CMV serostatus. V-gene and J-gene trimming of TCR beta chains was associated with a missense DCLRE1C variant in a later genetic analysis, and the association was replicated in an independent cohort. While some public TCRs were present in many individuals, most TCR sequences turned up only very rarely across donors. In vitro tests confirmed that a few of the cytomegalovirus-associated TCR beta chains recognize cytomegalovirus antigens. In a later analysis, around 17,000 TCR beta sequences were associated with specific HLA alleles at a false discovery rate of 0.05. The authors suggested that the approach could potentially be extended to other disease states and immunological phenotypes. HLA typing was unavailable for some donors at each locus, so association tests used only the typed subset. In a later analysis, several top co-occurrence clusters were reported to appear linked to parvovirus B19, influenza, CMV and Epstein-Barr virus. Because counts were too low, more than 15 rarely observed V segments, including chromosome 9 orphons, were left out of the earlier analysis of about 620 of the donors. A later genetic analysis reported fewer N-insertions in productive TCRs among donors in an Asian-associated ancestry cluster than the roughly 690-donor mean. Correlated functional status among segregating V segments might be attributable to linkage disequilibrium, but an unknown experimental factor could not be ruled out.

The CDR1 and CDR2 encoded by the germline V gene are KGHSH and LQKENI. The CDR3 spans 16 residues, from the cysteine through the phenylalanine. Left in the record is the CDR3 DNA by itself, 48 bases read in frame from the first base. V gives up 4 bases and J gives up 2 bases, and the segment between their germline ends measures 18 bases. The library was obtained by the immunoSEQ multiplex PCR assay. For the multiplex PCR, a mixture combining 60 forward primers for TCR Vbeta segments and 13 reverse primers for TCR Jbeta segments was used. The CDR3 region of rearranged TCR beta genes was amplified from genomic DNA with a multiplex PCR assay. The Illumina HiSeq System was used to sequence the amplified TCR beta libraries as 87-base-pair reads. In the authors' own workflow: In a later analysis, roughly 80 million unique TCR beta chains were counted across the roughly 670 repertoires, and about 9.9 million of these chains were shared by at least two donors. Raw reads were error-corrected and collapsed into unique sequences with a nearest-neighbor algorithm that merged closely related sequences to remove PCR and sequencing errors. To assign V, D and J gene segments, CDR3 sequences were aligned to IMGT reference sequences. For a sequence to be retained, at least a six-nucleotide match to both a V gene segment and a J gene segment was required. Rearrangements were classified as productive when the CDR3 lacked stop codons and remained in frame with V and J, and all other rearrangements were classified as non-productive. Following IMGT convention, CDR3 was defined as the stretch from the second conserved V-encoded cysteine to the conserved J-encoded phenylalanine. The earlier analysis of roughly 590 of the donors excluded any sequence lacking an unambiguous match to a single V gene segment. An earlier analysis of over 450 of the donors classified V segments as functional when productive rearrangements were above 56.7% and as segregating when the standard deviation between donors was above 5%. A statistical classification framework was built to diagnose cytomegalovirus status from the catalog of TCR beta chain sequences. V and J gene assignment, in a later analysis, came from comparing TCR nucleotide sequences with IMGT/GENE-DB human TR gene sequences. In a later analysis, CDR3 sequences and most-parsimonious VDJ recombination scenarios were assigned using the TCRdist pipeline. In a later analysis, every TCR beta chain was defined by the combination of its CDR3 amino acid sequence and its V-gene family, and reads without a unique V-gene family were dropped. As a way to deal with suspected cross-contamination and a sequencing artifact, a later analysis dropped over 550 nucleotide sequences that were highly shared and had low generation probability. For each public chain, a later analysis derived a clonal expansion index from normalized ranks of inferred template counts within each repertoire. Generation probabilities in a later analysis came from a VDJ recombination model fitted to out-of-frame rearrangements, and those results were checked against IGoR. In a later analysis, hypergeometric tests were used to score TCR-TCR, TCR-HLA and TCR-CMV co-occurrence, with a repertoire-size bias correction applied to TCR pairs. In a later analysis, false discovery rates were estimated by permuting HLA or CMV assignments 20 times. A later analysis grouped co-occurring TCRs with DBSCAN, adding TCRdist sequence similarity when clustering within HLA-allele-positive subsets. Co-occurrence clustering excluded repertoires with fewer than 30,000 or more than 120,000 public chains, plus five with anomalous nucleotide sharing. The clones in this table, taken by TCRdb from immuneACCESS, are in-frame only. Not every clone is retained; where verified, under half of the shortfall comes from an unresolved V gene, and the cause of the rest is unknown. V and J calls and clone size follow that table, whereas D and trimming were derived from the DNA. This sample's clone table shows approximately 38,000 clones. The top ten hold more than 8% of the sample.

The cohort comprised approximately 700 healthy bone marrow donors. Cohort members were all nominally healthy when sampled, although unrecorded immune exposures were likely present. The donor tested CMV seropositive, placing the donor among the 290 or so seropositive members of the cohort. A peripheral blood sample was provided by each donor, and peripheral blood mononuclear cells were used for TCR beta sequencing. Genomic DNA extraction from the blood cell samples was performed with the Qiagen DNeasy Blood Extraction Kit. The V gene is TRBV18 and the J gene is TRBJ2-7, and possibly TRBD2, on 5 matching bases. Source material: PBMCs. This TCR derives from a man aged 40-49 years in good health and CMV-seropositive. The CDR3 reads CASSRPEGRPPYEQYF. The nucleotides read TGTGCCAGCTCACGCCCCGAGGGCCGCCCCCCCTACGAGCAGTACTTC.